These T cell receptor beta chains were read from a single sample in a study of CD8+ T cells in alopecia areata. The table came from immunoSEQ multiplex PCR; TCRdb's copy has only in-frame clones and leaves some out. The repertoire has 110,000 to 150,000 clones, less than 70% of them found once; the top ten carry roughly 15%. The input for sequencing was CD8+ T cells sorted from blood, taken at week 4, from a patient treated with tofacitinib. The receptors were sampled from a human donor with alopecia areata. Each CDR3 is given with its conserved first and last residue. A D gene is named only where the DNA matches it firmly. Some rows mark clone size as missing; the rest say once, few, many or name a class of expanded clone.

V gene: TRBV4-3; clone size: -; D gene: TRBD1; J gene: TRBJ2-7; CDR3 protein: CASSRLTGASPSEQYF; CDR3 DNA: TGCGCCAGCAGCCGCCTGACAGGGGCCAGTCCCTCCGAGCAGTACTTC
V gene: TRBV7-9; clone size: -; D gene: -; J gene: TRBJ1-2; CDR3 protein: CASSGIDGGYTF; CDR3 DNA: TGTGCCAGCAGCGGTATCGATGGCGGCTACACCTTC
V gene: TRBV7-2; clone size: few; D gene: TRBD1; J gene: TRBJ1-5; CDR3 protein: CASSLLRTGRQPQHF; CDR3 DNA: TGTGCCAGCAGCTTACTCAGGACAGGGCGTCAGCCCCAGCATTTT
V gene: TRBV7-9; clone size: -; D gene: -; J gene: TRBJ1-1; CDR3 protein: CASSLETVGTEAFF; CDR3 DNA: TGTGCCAGCAGCTTAGAGACAGTTGGGACTGAAGCTTTCTTT
V gene: TRBV13; clone size: -; D gene: -; J gene: TRBJ1-1; CDR3 protein: CASSRSGHLNTEAFF; CDR3 DNA: TGTGCCAGCAGCCGTTCGGGACATTTGAACACTGAAGCTTTCTTT
V gene: TRBV15; clone size: -; D gene: -; J gene: TRBJ1-4; CDR3 protein: CATSRGEKLFF; CDR3 DNA: TGTGCCACCAGCAGAGGTGAAAAACTGTTTTTT
V gene: TRBV7-9; clone size: -; D gene: -; J gene: TRBJ2-2; CDR3 protein: CASSFTSTGELFF; CDR3 DNA: TGTGCCAGCAGCTTCACGAGCACCGGGGAGCTGTTTTTT
V gene: TRBV5-1; clone size: once; D gene: -; J gene: TRBJ1-1; CDR3 protein: CASRFPGSAEAFF; CDR3 DNA: TGCGCCAGCAGGTTTCCAGGGTCGGCTGAAGCTTTCTTT
V gene: TRBV9; clone size: -; D gene: TRBD2; J gene: TRBJ2-1; CDR3 protein: CASSVGGEGLYNEQFF; CDR3 DNA: TGTGCCAGCAGCGTAGGTGGGGAGGGGCTCTACAATGAGCAGTTCTTC
V gene: TRBV30; clone size: -; D gene: TRBD2; J gene: TRBJ2-7; CDR3 protein: CAWSVDGRDYEQYF; CDR3 DNA: TGTGCCTGGAGTGTCGACGGGAGGGACTACGAGCAGTACTTC
V gene: TRBV29-1; clone size: few; D gene: TRBD2; J gene: TRBJ2-1; CDR3 protein: CSDRLAGNEQFF; CDR3 DNA: TGCAGCGATCGACTAGCTGGGAATGAGCAGTTCTTC
V gene: TRBV4-3; clone size: -; D gene: TRBD2; J gene: TRBJ2-3; CDR3 protein: CASSQDREGSGNTQYF; CDR3 DNA: TGCGCCAGCAGCCAAGATCGGGAGGGTAGCGGGAATACGCAGTATTTT
V gene: TRBV4-1; clone size: -; D gene: -; J gene: TRBJ1-1; CDR3 protein: CASSHAETGNTEAFF; CDR3 DNA: TGCGCCAGCAGCCATGCAGAGACAGGGAACACTGAAGCTTTCTTT
V gene: TRBV7-8; clone size: -; D gene: TRBD2; J gene: TRBJ2-1; CDR3 protein: CASSPLLAGAQSSYNEQFF; CDR3 DNA: TGTGCCAGCAGCCCGTTACTAGCGGGGGCCCAGAGCTCCTACAATGAGCAGTTCTTC
V gene: TRBV7-9; clone size: -; D gene: -; J gene: TRBJ1-5; CDR3 protein: CASSLHQGGDQPQHF; CDR3 DNA: TGTGCCAGCAGCTTACATCAGGGTGGGGATCAGCCCCAGCATTTT
V gene: TRBV19; clone size: -; D gene: -; J gene: TRBJ2-7; CDR3 protein: CASSIGFGYEQYF; CDR3 DNA: TGTGCCAGTAGTATAGGTTTCGGCTACGAGCAGTACTTC
V gene: TRBV27; clone size: -; D gene: TRBD1; J gene: TRBJ2-2; CDR3 protein: CASKHRGSAGELFF; CDR3 DNA: TGTGCCAGCAAGCACAGGGGTTCTGCCGGGGAGCTGTTTTTT
V gene: TRBV4-1; clone size: few; D gene: TRBD1; J gene: TRBJ2-7; CDR3 protein: CASSQGGTGRFEQYF; CDR3 DNA: TGCGCCAGCAGCCAAGGGGGGACAGGGAGGTTCGAGCAGTACTTC
V gene: TRBV19; clone size: medium-sized; D gene: TRBD1; J gene: TRBJ2-2; CDR3 protein: CASSATGGWTGELFF; CDR3 DNA: TGTGCCAGTAGTGCTACAGGGGGATGGACCGGGGAGCTGTTTTTT
V gene: TRBV2; clone size: -; D gene: -; J gene: TRBJ2-2; CDR3 protein: CASSEDTLSDTGELFF; CDR3 DNA: TGTGCCAGCAGTGAGGACACATTGAGCGACACCGGGGAGCTGTTTTTT
V gene: TRBV14; clone size: -; D gene: -; J gene: TRBJ2-5; CDR3 protein: CASSHRAKETQYF; CDR3 DNA: TGTGCCAGCAGCCACAGGGCAAAAGAGACCCAGTACTTC
V gene: TRBV27; clone size: -; D gene: -; J gene: TRBJ2-5; CDR3 protein: CASREMGETQYF; CDR3 DNA: TGTGCCAGCAGAGAGATGGGGGAGACCCAGTACTTC
V gene: TRBV6-1; clone size: few; D gene: TRBD1; J gene: TRBJ1-4; CDR3 protein: CAVGTGGKLFF; CDR3 DNA: TGTGCCGTGGGGACAGGCGGGAAACTGTTTTTT
V gene: TRBV11-2; clone size: many; D gene: TRBD2; J gene: TRBJ2-7; CDR3 protein: CASSLLSGGSTYEQYF; CDR3 DNA: TGTGCCAGCAGCCTGCTTAGCGGGGGATCTACCTACGAGCAGTACTTC
V gene: TRBV13; clone size: -; D gene: -; J gene: TRBJ2-5; CDR3 protein: CASTEPNQETQYF; CDR3 DNA: TGTGCCAGTACTGAGCCTAACCAAGAGACCCAGTACTTC
V gene: TRBV5-1; clone size: -; D gene: -; J gene: TRBJ2-2; CDR3 protein: CASSLTAPGELFF; CDR3 DNA: TGCGCCAGCAGCTTGACAGCCCCCGGGGAGCTGTTTTTT
V gene: TRBV29-1; clone size: few; D gene: -; J gene: TRBJ2-3; CDR3 protein: CSVGQGMNADTQYF; CDR3 DNA: TGCAGCGTTGGTCAGGGTATGAATGCAGATACGCAGTATTTT
V gene: TRBV2; clone size: -; D gene: -; J gene: TRBJ1-1; CDR3 protein: CASKTGKNTEAFF; CDR3 DNA: TGTGCCAGCAAAACAGGGAAGAACACTGAAGCTTTCTTT
V gene: TRBV9; clone size: few; D gene: -; J gene: TRBJ2-5; CDR3 protein: CASSVDVRGGHQETQYF; CDR3 DNA: TGTGCCAGCAGCGTAGATGTGAGGGGGGGACACCAAGAGACCCAGTACTTC
V gene: TRBV13; clone size: -; D gene: -; J gene: TRBJ1-1; CDR3 protein: CASSLQAGDEAFF; CDR3 DNA: TGTGCCAGCAGTTTACAGGCAGGCGATGAAGCTTTCTTT
V gene: TRBV4-3; clone size: few; D gene: TRBD1; J gene: TRBJ2-2; CDR3 protein: CASSQGDRGGTGELFF; CDR3 DNA: TGCGCCAGCAGCCAGGGGGACAGGGGGGGCACCGGGGAGCTGTTTTTT
V gene: TRBV4-1; clone size: -; D gene: TRBD1; J gene: TRBJ1-2; CDR3 protein: CASSQDLGTGGFYGYTF; CDR3 DNA: TGCGCCAGCAGCCAAGATTTGGGGACAGGGGGATTTTATGGCTACACCTTC
V gene: TRBV6-5; clone size: -; D gene: TRBD1; J gene: TRBJ1-2; CDR3 protein: CASSPRQGGLSGYTF; CDR3 DNA: TGTGCCAGCAGCCCACGACAGGGCGGCCTAAGTGGCTACACCTTC
V gene: TRBV29-1; clone size: many; D gene: -; J gene: TRBJ2-5; CDR3 protein: CSAAGLGRRQETQYF; CDR3 DNA: TGCAGCGCTGCCGGTTTAGGCAGGCGGCAAGAGACCCAGTACTTC